One sample yielded the 7 T cell receptor beta chains listed below, sequenced in a study of shared clonotypes between healthy human individuals. Some clones are missing from TCRdb's copy, which holds only in-frame ones; the method was immunoSEQ multiplex PCR. The table has over 1.4 million clones, about 96% seen once. The sample was naive CD4+ T cells sorted from blood. Subset in this sample: CD45RA+ positively selected. These TCRs come from a man between 25 and 39 years old in good health.

This clone was picked up one time. V is TRBV28 and J is TRBJ2-3, with unresolved D. In germline, CDR1 is MDHEN, CDR2 SYDVKM. V lost 1 base, J lost 8 bases, and 10 bases lay in between. The CDR3 runs to 13 residues. The CDR3 loop reads CASSLSGGPTQYF. DNA for the CDR3: TGTGCCAGCAGTTTATCGGGCGGTCCTACGCAGTATTTT.

The chain is built from TRBV15 and TRBJ2-3; TRBD2 matches 8 bases. J lost 5 bases, V lost 2 bases, and 9 bases had no gene match. In germline, CDR1 is LNHNV, CDR2 YYDKDF (reference sequence). The CDR3 is 16 residues long. The CDR3 nucleotides are TGTGCCACCAGCAGAACGGGACTAGGGGCAGAAGATACGCAGTATTTT. As protein: CATSRTGLGAEDTQYF.

The rearrangement links TRBV10-3 to TRBJ2-2; D is uncertain. Between the trimmed V and J ends, which lost 0 bases and 6 bases, there was a span of 14 bases. CDR1 is ENHRY, CDR2 SYGVKD, per germline. This CDR3 spans 16 amino acids. The CDR3: CAISESRPSSAGELFF. The DNA for the CDR3 is TGTGCCATCAGTGAGTCGCGGCCGTCGTCTGCCGGGGAGCTGTTTTTT.

The chain couples TRBV30 to TRBJ1-4; D unclear. CDR1 GTSNPN and CDR2 SVGIG come from the germline V gene (reference sequence). This CDR3 comprises 14 residues. With 2 bases removed from V and 1 base from J, the gap between germline ends came to 8 bases. Written as DNA, the CDR3 is TGTGCCTGGAGTAACGGGCAAACTAATGAAAAACTGTTTTTT. Its protein product is CAWSNGQTNEKLFF.

This chain joins TRBV20-1 and TRBJ2-2; the D gene is possibly TRBD2 (5 bases). Between the trimmed V and J ends, which lost 4 bases and 13 bases, there was a span of 10 bases. In germline, CDR1 is DFQATT, CDR2 SNEGSKA (reference sequence). The CDR3 loop spans 10 amino acids. This CDR3 reads CSAKRAGLFF. As DNA, the CDR3 is TGCAGTGCTAAGAGGGCCGGGCTGTTTTTT.

This chain's CDR3 is CAGTNDGLNNEQFF. The DNA of the CDR3 is TGCGCCGGGACGAACGATGGGCTCAACAATGAGCAGTTCTTC. The chain is built from TRBV5-1 and TRBJ2-1; either TRBD1 or TRBD2 may supply D (5 bases each). The CDR3 has 14 residues. Germline V gene sequence: CDR1 SGHRS, CDR2 YFSETQ. The V gene lost 10 bases and the J gene lost 5 bases, with 19 bases spanning the gap.

V gene TRBV29-1 combines with J gene TRBJ2-5; D is perhaps TRBD1 (6 bases). Germline loops: CDR1 SQVTM, CDR2 ANQGSEA. This CDR3 is 13 amino acids long. Trimming took off 2 bases at V and 0 bases at J, with 7 bases between the two ends. The CDR3: CSVEQGHQETQYF. The CDR3 DNA follows: TGCAGCGTTGAACAGGGGCACCAAGAGACCCAGTACTTC.